Detailed here is one T cell receptor beta chain. Its antigen is currently not known. No base quality information exists; no much larger clone differs at one position. TCRbeta CDR3 regions were amplified from genomic DNA using the immunoSEQ Assay, a bias-controlled multiplex PCR. The authors processed their data as follows. Within the assay, amplification of reference gene primers was used to estimate how many nucleated cells each sample contained. Sequence reads were collapsed and filtered to measure the absolute abundance of every unique TCRbeta CDR3 rearrangement. For each sample, productive Simpson clonality was calculated as the square root of Simpson's diversity index over productive rearrangements. TCRdb stores this immuneACCESS table with in-frame sequences only. Part of the clones is absent; in the studies checked, under half of the shortfall reflects unresolved V genes, and no reason is known for the rest. V and J calls and clone size are as listed in that table; D and trimming were resolved from the DNA. This sample comprises roughly 60,000 clones, roughly 88% of them detected only once. The top ten clonotypes cover approximately 5.6% of the sample.

This entry comes from a study of blood T cell repertoires in COVID-19 (dated by TCRdb to 2020 to 2022). The study in broad terms: The collaborator samples originated in the United States, Italy and Spain and spanned the acute and convalescent phases of COVID-19. Samples were obtained from the ongoing ImmuneRACE study (first 160 participants) and from approximately 1,200 subjects provided by 6 global collaborators. A freely available public database, intended as a resource for researchers studying the immune response to SARS-CoV-2, is where the repertoires were released. Where HLA class I and class II types were available, the types were taken from metadata supplied by the sample provider, not from assay-based typing. Subjects who had been exposed to COVID-19, were actively infected with it, or had recovered from it provided the deeply sampled blood TCRbeta repertoires that made up the dataset. Nearly every sample came with metadata listing a de-identified subject ID, COVID-19 status, age in years and sex. The material from the prospective study consisted of cDNA or gDNA derived from T cells, B-cell-depleted T cells, or PBMCs.

Collaborating institutions collected whole blood in K2EDTA tubes following their own protocols. For TCRbeta analysis, collaborator samples were shipped as frozen whole blood, as isolated PBMCs, or as DNA extracted from either sample type. Summary of the overall study and its limitations: Clinical and demographic metadata were provided uncurated, with the amount varying by source and participant.

This TCR derives from a woman aged 60 to 75 with acute or convalescent COVID-19. Sequencing input: peripheral blood.

In nucleotide form, the sequence is TGTGCCAGCAAACTAGCGGGCTCCTACGAGCAGTACTTC. The translation is CASKLAGSYEQYF. Recombination connected TRBV6-5 to TRBJ2-7; 9 junctional bases match TRBD2. From the cysteine through the phenylalanine, the CDR3 covers 13 amino acids. The sequence is cut down to CDR3 DNA, 39 bases in frame from base 1. For this chain, trimming is 7 bases at the V end and 0 bases at the J end, and the number of junction bases without a gene match is 1. In the germline V gene, CDR1 corresponds to MNHEY and CDR2 to SVGAGI.